This T cell receptor beta chain was identified during a study of T-cell reconstitution after alpha-beta-depleted transplantation in children. CDR1 MNHEY and CDR2 SMNVEV come from the germline V gene (reference sequence). V gave up 4 bases and J gave up 4 bases; unmatched junction bases: 10. This CDR3 region has 16 residues. This sample's TCRbeta library carried unique molecular identifier barcodes. Using its own MiXCR run on the PCR reads, TCRdb lists one record per CDR3 protein. The sample has approximately 510,000 distinct CDR3 sequences, about a sixth seen once; the top ten hold 3% to 3.5%. The TCR sequence derives from a human donor who donated a stem cell graft to a child with acute lymphoblastic leukemia. The chain is built from TRBV27 and TRBJ2-1; 7 bases are a match to TRBD2. Sample: PBMCs from the stem cell graft donor, taken from the stem cell graft. As DNA, the CDR3 is TGTGCCAGCAGTTCCCTAACGTCTAGCGGTTACAATGAGCAGTTCTTC. Protein sequence: CASSSLTSSGYNEQFF.